The clone carrying this TCR beta chain has just a few counts. Its antigen is not identified. The V gene's germline CDR1 is SGDLS and CDR2 YYNGEE. V lost 4 bases and J 1 base, leaving 8 bases between the germline ends. The CDR3 runs 14 residues. This sample was taken from a study of cytomegalovirus exposure and HLA in healthy donors. Study-level results: A later analysis showed TCR association rates differing by HLA locus, peaking at DRB1 and lowest at HLA-C.

13 Jbeta primers and 60 Vbeta primers were used for the PCR. Some clones are missing from TCRdb's copy, which holds only in-frame ones; the method was immunoSEQ multiplex PCR. The sample consists of roughly 110,000 clones, under 85% of them appearing once. The chain links TRBV9 to TRBJ2-2, with a weak D call TRBD1 (5 bases). This sequence originates from a male donor in good health and CMV-seronegative. The sequenced material came from PBMCs. Here the CDR3 reads CASSLDRNTGELFF. In DNA, the CDR3 is TGTGCCAGCAGCCTCGACAGGAACACCGGGGAGCTGTTTTTT.